The 17 T cell receptor beta chains presented below share a single source sample, sequenced in a study of blood T cell dynamics during melanoma immunotherapy. Time point given: pre-treatment baseline. The assay was immunoSEQ multiplex PCR, and TCRdb's table has in-frame clones only and misses some. This table has approximately 10,000 clones, 70% to 90% appearing once. The input for sequencing was blood, taken from a patient treated with checkpoint blockade. The receptor source for this set is a human donor with melanoma.

The chain recombines TRBV4-1 with TRBJ1-2; 7 positions match TRBD1. V dropped 5 bases and J dropped 5; count of bases not matched to a gene: 8. This CDR3 is built from 14 residues. In germline, CDR1 is MGHRA, CDR2 YSYEKL. CDR3 coding DNA: TGCGCCAGCAGCTCCCAAGGGGGCGGGTATGGCTACACCTTC. Its protein is CASSSQGGGYGYTF.

V gene TRBV25-1 combines with J gene TRBJ1-6; D unresolved. The length of the CDR3 is 14 residues. V was shortened by 7 bases and J by 10 bases, with 17 bases between the two germline ends. Per the germline V gene, CDR1 is MGHDK and CDR2 is SYGVNS. CDR3: CASNDSGFSSPLHF. DNA of the CDR3: TGTGCCAGCAACGATTCCGGATTTTCCTCACCCCTCCACTTT.

This chain connects TRBV5-5 to TRBJ1-1; D not resolved. This CDR3 has 14 residues. The V and J ends lost 3 bases and 3 bases respectively, with 12 bases between them. CDR1 and CDR2 from the germline V gene are SGHKS and YYEKEE (reference sequence). The CDR3 loop is CASSYYGRDTEAFF. CDR3 DNA sequence: TGTGCCAGCAGCTACTATGGGAGGGACACTGAAGCTTTCTTT.

J is TRBJ2-5 and V is TRBV11-3; no clear D gene. Between the trimmed V and J ends, which lost 2 bases and 2 bases, there was a span of 9 bases. The CDR3 is 14 amino acids. In germline, CDR1 is SGHNT, CDR2 YENEEA. The CDR3 sequence is CASSLRHPQETQYF. CDR3 nucleotides: TGTGCCAGCAGCTTACGGCACCCTCAAGAGACCCAGTACTTC.

The chain couples TRBV28 to TRBJ1-1; no firm D call. Germline lookup yields CDR1 MDHEN and CDR2 SYDVKM. This CDR3 spans 13 amino acids. V gave up 2 bases and J gave up 10 bases, with 14 bases separating them. The CDR3 DNA sequence: TGTGCCAGCAGTTTAATCCTTGGATCTCGAGCTTTCTTT. It yields the protein CASSLILGSRAFF.

The chain has TRBV5-7 and TRBJ2-3; 7 bases line up with TRBD2. TRBV5-7 is flagged as an ORF with uncertain function. The trim removed 0 bases at V and 10 bases at J, leaving 20 bases unmatched. The CDR3 consists of 18 residues. Written as DNA, the CDR3 is TGTGCCAGCAGCTTGGGTCCCCAACTAGGGAGGGCCCGTATGGCGCAGTATTTT. Its translation is CASSLGPQLGRARMAQYF.

This clone was seen once. The gene calls are TRBV6-1 and TRBJ2-5; 10 bases are shared with TRBD2. Germline V gene data show CDR1 as MNHNS and CDR2 as SASEGT. The CDR3 runs 15 residues. The J segment lost 4 bases and the V segment lost 2 bases, leaving 4 bases of the junction unmatched. CDR3 in DNA: TGTGCCAGCAGTGAACCCAGCGGGAGGGCAGAGACCCAGTACTTC. Its translation is CASSEPSGRAETQYF.

This chain links TRBV7-2 with TRBJ2-5; TRBD2 matches 10 bases. From germline, CDR1 is SGHTA and CDR2 FQGNSA. J lost 9 bases, V lost 4 bases, and 17 bases had no gene match. The CDR3 runs 17 residues. The CDR3 sequence is CASSYPVGTSDPGAQYF. The CDR3 DNA follows: TGTGCCAGCAGCTACCCTGTAGGGACTAGCGACCCAGGGGCCCAGTACTTC. Variable domain in full (rest from reference TRBV7-2 and TRBJ2-5): GAGVSQSPSNKVTEKGKDVELRCDPISGHTALYWYRQSLGQGLEFLIYFQGNSAPDKSGLPSDRFSAERTGGSVSTLTIQRTQQEDSAVYLCASSYPVGTSDPGAQYFGPGTRLLVL.

The rearrangement uses TRBV19 and TRBJ2-1; 9 nucleotides align to TRBD1. Trimming took 5 bases from V and 8 from J; bases not matched to a gene: 10. The CDR3 is made up of 15 amino acids. Germline CDR1 and CDR2: LNHDA and SQIVND (reference sequence). The CDR3 nucleotides read TGTGCCAGTAGTCAGACAGGGGGGATAACGGATGAGCAGTTCTTC. Its protein is CASSQTGGITDEQFF.

J is TRBJ2-7 and V is TRBV6-5; no clear D. The CDR3 loop spans 13 amino acids. Trimming left V 2 bases short and J 4 bases short, with 9 bases between. From germline, CDR1 is MNHEY and CDR2 SVGAGI. CDR3 nucleotides: TGTGCCAGCAGTTACGTGGGCCTATACGAGCAGTACTTC. Protein: CASSYVGLYEQYF.

This chain links TRBV7-9 with TRBJ2-7; D uncertain. This CDR3 has 13 residues. Germline values: CDR1 SEHNR, CDR2 FQNEAQ (reference sequence). Trimming cost V 8 bases and J 0 bases, with 11 bases left between them. The CDR3 nucleotides are TGTGCCAGCTCGTCGGCGAGCTCCTACGAGCAGTACTTC. Protein: CASSSASSYEQYF.

The V call is TRBV19, the J call TRBJ1-2; 8 nucleotides agree with TRBD1. The CDR3 covers 16 residues. V trimming: 7 bases; J trimming: 4 bases; junction bases outside the gene matches: 14. Germline CDR1 LNHDA, CDR2 SQIVND (reference sequence). This CDR3 reads CASNLGGTGEIYGYTF. In DNA, the CDR3 is TGTGCCAGTAATCTCGGCGGGACAGGTGAAATCTATGGCTACACCTTC.

This chain connects TRBV6-6 to TRBJ2-7; possible D gene TRBD1, 6 bases. V was shortened by 6 bases and J by 7 bases, with 22 bases between the two germline ends. The CDR3 runs 15 residues. CDR1 is MNHNY and CDR2 is SVGAGI in the germline V gene (reference sequence). The CDR3 DNA sequence: TGTGCCAGCAGCCGCGCCGGACAGTGGGGTCGGGAGCAGTACTTC. Translation gives CASSRAGQWGREQYF.

V and J are TRBV6-5 and TRBJ2-2; D tentatively fits TRBD1 or TRBD2 (5 bases each). This CDR3 comprises 16 residues. Germline V lookup: CDR1 MNHEY, CDR2 SVGAGI. With 4 bases removed from V and 4 bases from J, the gap between germline ends came to 16 bases. CDR3 residues: CASSLLPGTPTGELFF. Here the CDR3 DNA reads TGTGCCAGCAGTTTGTTACCAGGGACCCCCACCGGGGAGCTGTTTTTT.

The chain recombines TRBV19 with TRBJ2-1, with D unclear. The ends were cut back, 1 base at V and 5 bases at J, with 6 bases in the middle. This CDR3 region has 13 residues. The germline gives CDR1 LNHDA, CDR2 SQIVND (reference sequence). The CDR3 nucleotides read TGTGCCAGTAGTATAGGGCAGAACAATGAGCAGTTCTTC. Residues: CASSIGQNNEQFF. The full variable domain, in which reference TRBV19 and TRBJ2-1 provide the parts outside the CDR3, is DGGITQSPKYLFRKEGQNVTLSCEQNLNHDAMYWYRQDPGQGLRLIYYSQIVNDFQKGDIAEGYSVSREKKESFPLTVTSAQKNPTAFYLCASSIGQNNEQFFGPGTRLTVL.

This chain joins TRBV18 and TRBJ1-4; D remains ambiguous. This CDR3 region has 17 residues. In germline, CDR1 is KGHSH, CDR2 LQKENI. Trimming stripped 0 bases from V and 0 bases from J, with 11 bases between. The CDR3 nucleotides read TGTGCCAGCTCACCACCGAGGCTGAGTACAACTAATGAAAAACTGTTTTTT. Protein product: CASSPPRLSTTNEKLFF.

The rearrangement joins TRBV7-3 to TRBJ1-2; the match to TRBD1 covers 12 bases. CDR1 and CDR2 from the germline V gene are SGHTA and FQGTGA. Trimming cost V 4 bases and J 4 bases; bases outside gene matches: 7. This CDR3 has 16 amino acids. CDR3 in amino acids: CASSSRDRGRSYGYTF. The DNA for the CDR3 is TGTGCCAGCAGCTCCCGGGACAGGGGGCGCAGCTATGGCTACACCTTC.